Listed below are T cell receptor beta chains from one sample, sequenced in a study of blood T cell repertoires in COVID-19. The table came from immunoSEQ multiplex PCR; TCRdb's copy has only in-frame clones and leaves some out. Here the sample spans more than 250,000 clones, roughly 88% being singletons. Sequenced: PBMCs or T cells enriched from blood (not recorded which). All receptors derive from a woman aged 40 to 50 with acute COVID-19. Each CDR3 is given with its conserved first and last residue. D genes are given only for firm matches. Part of the rows lack a size; the others show once, few, many or a class for expanded clones.

d_gene: NA; abundance: NA; v_gene: TRBV30; len: 14; j_gene: TRBJ2-5; CDR3nt: TGTGCCTGGAGACCACAGGGTTTACAAGAGACCCAGTACTTC; CDR3aa: CAWRPQGLQETQYF
d_gene: NA; abundance: NA; v_gene: TRBV5-1; len: 15; j_gene: TRBJ1-1; CDR3nt: TGCGCCAGCAGCTTGGAGGCCAGGAGGAGTAGTGAAGCTTTCTTT; CDR3aa: CASSLEARRSSEAFF
d_gene: TRBD1; abundance: few; v_gene: TRBV18; len: 18; j_gene: TRBJ1-6; CDR3nt: TGTGCCAGCTCACTTCTCGGGACAGGAATAACCTATAATTCACCCCTCCACTTT; CDR3aa: CASSLLGTGITYNSPLHF
d_gene: TRBD1; abundance: NA; v_gene: TRBV2; len: 15; j_gene: TRBJ1-1; CDR3nt: TGTGCCAGCCACAGGGGGTTCTTAGTGAACACTGAAGCTTTCTTT; CDR3aa: CASHRGFLVNTEAFF
d_gene: NA; abundance: NA; v_gene: TRBV20-1; len: 11; j_gene: TRBJ1-1; CDR3nt: TGCAGTGCTAGAGGTATCACTGAAGCTTTCTTT; CDR3aa: CSARGITEAFF
d_gene: TRBD1; abundance: once; v_gene: TRBV18; len: 15; j_gene: TRBJ2-1; CDR3nt: TGTGCCAGCTCTCTTGACCAGGGACAGGCCAATGAGCAGTTCTTC; CDR3aa: CASSLDQGQANEQFF
d_gene: NA; abundance: many; v_gene: TRBV9; len: 15; j_gene: TRBJ1-6; CDR3nt: TGTGCCAGCAGCCCCCGCGGGGATAGGGATTCACCCCTCCACTTT; CDR3aa: CASSPRGDRDSPLHF
d_gene: TRBD1; abundance: NA; v_gene: TRBV28; len: 17; j_gene: TRBJ1-6; CDR3nt: TGTGCCAGCAGTTTACCCGACAGGGGGCGGGATAATTCACCCCTCCACTTT; CDR3aa: CASSLPDRGRDNSPLHF
d_gene: NA; abundance: NA; v_gene: TRBV6-2/TRBV6-3; len: 14; j_gene: TRBJ2-7; CDR3nt: TGTGCCAGCAGTTACCCGCTACAGCCCTACGAGCAGTACTTC; CDR3aa: CASSYPLQPYEQYF
d_gene: NA; abundance: NA; v_gene: TRBV29-1; len: 13; j_gene: TRBJ1-4; CDR3nt: TGCAGCGTTCGAGAGCCAACTAATGAAAAACTGTTTTTT; CDR3aa: CSVREPTNEKLFF
d_gene: NA; abundance: NA; v_gene: TRBV9; len: 14; j_gene: TRBJ2-5; CDR3nt: TGTGCCAGCAGCGTAGGGGGCTTGCTAAGTTACCAGTACTTC; CDR3aa: CASSVGGLLSYQYF
d_gene: TRBD2; abundance: NA; v_gene: TRBV27; len: 17; j_gene: TRBJ2-1; CDR3nt: TGTGCCAGCAGTTTATGGGGACTAGCGGGAACCTACAATGAGCAGTTCTTC; CDR3aa: CASSLWGLAGTYNEQFF
d_gene: NA; abundance: NA; v_gene: TRBV14; len: 16; j_gene: TRBJ2-1; CDR3nt: TGTGCCAGCAGCCAAGATATGGGCAGGCCTGACAATGAGCAGTTCTTC; CDR3aa: CASSQDMGRPDNEQFF
d_gene: NA; abundance: NA; v_gene: TRBV28; len: 15; j_gene: TRBJ1-5; CDR3nt: TGTGCCAGCAGTTTGTGGGGGGGCAGCAATCAGCCCCAGCATTTT; CDR3aa: CASSLWGGSNQPQHF
d_gene: NA; abundance: few; v_gene: TRBV28; len: 13; j_gene: TRBJ1-1; CDR3nt: TGTGCCAGCAGTTCCGAACAGGGTCCTGAAGCTTTCTTT; CDR3aa: CASSSEQGPEAFF
d_gene: TRBD1; abundance: NA; v_gene: TRBV28; len: 14; j_gene: TRBJ1-2; CDR3nt: TGTGCCAGCAGTACGACAGGGCCGCGGTATGGCTACACCTTC; CDR3aa: CASSTTGPRYGYTF
d_gene: TRBD2; abundance: NA; v_gene: TRBV28; len: 14; j_gene: TRBJ2-1; CDR3nt: TGTGCCAGCAGTTTAGCGGGAGGGCCCCATGAGCAGTTCTTC; CDR3aa: CASSLAGGPHEQFF
d_gene: NA; abundance: few; v_gene: TRBV10-3; len: 16; j_gene: TRBJ2-1; CDR3nt: TGTGCCATCAGTGAGGGACTAAATGGAAAATACAATGAGCAGTTCTTC; CDR3aa: CAISEGLNGKYNEQFF
d_gene: TRBD1; abundance: NA; v_gene: TRBV7-9; len: 13; j_gene: TRBJ1-4; CDR3nt: TGTGCCAGCAGCTTAGTAGGGGGCGAAAAACTGTTTTTT; CDR3aa: CASSLVGGEKLFF
d_gene: NA; abundance: NA; v_gene: TRBV4-2; len: 16; j_gene: TRBJ1-1; CDR3nt: TGTGCCAGCAGCCAAGATGGTGAAGGGGGTTACACTGAAGCTTTCTTT; CDR3aa: CASSQDGEGGYTEAFF
d_gene: NA; abundance: NA; v_gene: TRBV28; len: 11; j_gene: TRBJ2-1; CDR3nt: TGTGCCAGCACCCTAATGCGGGAGCAGTTCTTC; CDR3aa: CASTLMREQFF
d_gene: NA; abundance: NA; v_gene: TRBV7-9; len: 15; j_gene: TRBJ1-4; CDR3nt: TGTGCCAGCAGCTTAGTCGGGGGTTATAATGAAAAACTGTTTTTT; CDR3aa: CASSLVGGYNEKLFF
d_gene: TRBD1; abundance: NA; v_gene: TRBV27; len: 17; j_gene: TRBJ2-2; CDR3nt: TGTGCCAGCAGATTATACGGGACAGGGGCTAACACCGGGGAGCTGTTTTTT; CDR3aa: CASRLYGTGANTGELFF
d_gene: NA; abundance: NA; v_gene: TRBV7-2; len: 14; j_gene: TRBJ2-7; CDR3nt: TGTGCCAGCAGCTTAAGGACTCGCTCCTACGAGCAGTACTTC; CDR3aa: CASSLRTRSYEQYF